The next 32 T cell receptor beta chains were all read from a single sample in a study of regulatory T cells in long-lasting Graves disease. Time point indicated: newly diagnosed GD, antithyroid drugs for less than 3 months. From RNA extracted from PBMCs, the TCR library was made. Libraries of TCR beta came from iRepertoire HTBI primers plus Arm-PCR of CDR3 regions. TCRdb itself ran the multiplex PCR reads through MiXCR, one entry per CDR3 protein. The table has 300,000 to 400,000 distinct CDR3 sequences, over 15% seen once. These sequences were also reported in another study, on T cells in Graves' hyperthyroidism and ophthalmopathy.

The sample consisted of peripheral blood mononuclear cells (PBMCs), taken at new diagnosis, from a patient treated with antithyroid drugs. These receptors were collected from a man aged 35 to 55 with Graves disease.

This clonotype was found many times. The rearrangement links TRBV5-4 to TRBJ2-1; 8 bases are a match to TRBD1. Trimming took 6 bases from V and 10 from J; bases not matched to a gene: 15. CDR1 is SGHNT and CDR2 is YYREEE in the germline V gene (reference sequence). CDR3 length: 15 amino acids. The DNA of the CDR3 is TGTGCCAGCAAGGCCGGACAGGGCGCCCTGGGAGAGCAGTTCTTC. It translates to CASKAGQGALGEQFF.

Note on this clonotype: This may be a read error, as it is one base from a much larger clone. The V call is TRBV28, the J call TRBJ2-5, with D hard to call. V lost 3 bases and J lost 1, with 12 bases in between. The CDR3 sequence is 15 residues long. Germline V lookup: CDR1 MDHEN, CDR2 SYDVKM. As DNA, the CDR3 is TGTGCCAGCAGTTTGGCGAAATGGAGCCAAGAGACCCAGTACTTC. Amino acid sequence: CASSLAKWSQETQYF.

This clonotype showed up just once. It may be a read error: a sequence one base away is much more abundant. The J gene is TRBJ2-7, the V gene TRBV4-1; D is undetermined. From germline, CDR1 is MGHRA and CDR2 YSYEKL. This CDR3 has 13 amino acids. DNA of the CDR3: TGTGCCAGCAGCCAAGAGTCCTTCTACGAGCAGTACTTC. Translation gives CASSQESFYEQYF.

This clonotype was counted many times. Here the CDR3 reads CASRPTGLGKLFF. CDR3 DNA sequence: TGTGCCAGCAGACCGACAGGGTTGGGGAAACTGTTTTTT. The gene calls are TRBV28 and TRBJ1-4; 7 nucleotides align to TRBD1. This CDR3 region has 13 residues. CDR1 and CDR2 from the germline V gene are MDHEN and SYDVKM. With 6 bases clipped from V and 11 bases from J, the junction kept 9 bases outside the gene matches.

This clonotype was counted at least ten times. The chain couples TRBV20-1 to TRBJ2-5; TRBD1 matches 7 bases. The junction had 9 bases not matched to a gene; V was cut back by 4 bases and J by 1 base. The CDR3 runs to 15 residues. The germline V gene has CDR1 DFQATT and CDR2 SNEGSKA (reference sequence). CDR3: CSAKGTGDPQETQYF. The CDR3 region has the DNA TGCAGTGCTAAGGGAACAGGGGACCCCCAAGAGACCCAGTACTTC.

This clonotype was detected a few times. The chain employs TRBV30 and TRBJ1-6; possible D gene TRBD1, 6 bases. V was pared by 4 bases and J by 6 bases, with 19 bases between. Germline-derived CDR1 and CDR2 are GTSNPN and SVGIG (reference sequence). The CDR3 has 16 amino acids. The CDR3 region has the DNA TGTGCCTGGAAACTGTCAGGGACACGAACTAATTCACCCCTCCACTTT. Protein product: CAWKLSGTRTNSPLHF.

A single count supports this clonotype. This sequence may be a read error, since a much larger clone differs from it by one base. This chain connects TRBV12-3 or TRBV12-4 to TRBJ2-5; the D gene is possibly TRBD1 (5 bases). CDR3 length equals 15 residues. The V gene lost 4 bases and the J gene lost 3 bases, with 15 bases spanning the gap. The CDR3 loop reads CASSSPRQSKETQYF. CDR3 DNA sequence: TGTGCCAGCAGTTCTCCGAGACAGAGTAAAGAGACCCAGTACTTC.

This clonotype was seen a handful of times. V usage is TRBV7-3 and J usage is TRBJ2-5; a weak D match, TRBD1 (5 bases). The germline V and J ends were trimmed by 0 bases and 5 bases, with 13 bases remaining between them. Per germline, CDR1 SGHTA and CDR2 FQGTGA. The length of the CDR3 is 15 residues. The CDR3 region has the DNA TGTGCCAGCAGCTTAACGGGGCTACTACGGGAGACCCAGTACTTC. The encoded protein is CASSLTGLLRETQYF. The complete variable domain, with remaining parts taken from reference TRBV7-3 and TRBJ2-5, reads GAGVSQTPSNKVTEKGKYVELRCDPISGHTALYWYRQSLGQGPEFLIYFQGTGAADDSGLPNDRFFAVRPEGSVSTLKIQRTERGDSAVYLCASSLTGLLRETQYFGPGTRLLVL.

This clonotype was observed many times. This chain uses TRBV9 with TRBJ1-6; 7 bases line up with TRBD1. Germline V CDR1 and CDR2: SGDLS, YYNGEE. The V segment lost 1 base and the J segment 7 bases; nucleotides outside the gene matches: 5. The CDR3 is 15 residues long. Here the CDR3 DNA reads TGTGCCAGCAGCGTATCCGGGACAGTCAATTCACCCCTCCACTTT. This codes for CASSVSGTVNSPLHF.

This clonotype was picked up many times. This rearrangement joins TRBV12-3 or TRBV12-4 to TRBJ2-1, with D tentatively TRBD1 (6 bases). V shed 2 bases and J shed 4 bases, with 12 bases lying between them. The length of the CDR3 is 15 residues. In nucleotides, the CDR3 is TGTGCCAGCAGTTTAAGGGGACAAGCGTACAATGAGCAGTTCTTC. It yields the protein CASSLRGQAYNEQFF.

This clonotype showed up many times. An end of the junction differs from the germline gene, which may be a read error. The V gene is TRBV5-1, the J gene TRBJ1-5; D not resolved. Germline CDR1 SGHRS, CDR2 YFSETQ. The CDR3 runs to 13 residues. This chain's CDR3 is CASSFRGNQPQHF. CDR3 DNA sequence: TGTGCCAGCAGCTTCCGGGGAAATCAGCCCCAGCATTTT. Complete variable domain (other parts from reference TRBV5-1 and TRBJ1-5): KAGVTQTPRYLIKTRGQQVTLSCSPISGHRSVSWYQQTPGQGLQFLFEYFSETQRNKGNFPGRFSGRQFSNSRSEMNVSTLELGDSALYLCASSFRGNQPQHFGDGTRLSIL.

This clonotype occurred many times. The rearrangement joins TRBV18 to TRBJ1-1; the D gene is possibly TRBD1 (5 bases). Germline-derived CDR1 and CDR2 are KGHSH and LQKENI. This CDR3 is 13 amino acids long. V was cut by 2 bases and J by 3 bases, with 7 bases left in between. The CDR3 spells CASSPGGDTEAFF. The CDR3 region has the DNA TGTGCCAGCTCACCAGGGGGGGACACTGAAGCTTTCTTT.

This clonotype was seen many times. The chain couples TRBV28 to TRBJ2-2; 11 nucleotides match TRBD2. CDR1 is MDHEN, CDR2 SYDVKM, per germline. The CDR3 runs to 17 residues. J gave up 4 bases and V 0 bases, and 4 bases lay outside the gene matches. CDR3 region: CASSLWLLAGVTGELFF. The CDR3 DNA sequence: TGTGCCAGCAGTTTATGGTTACTAGCGGGGGTCACCGGGGAGCTGTTTTTT.

This clonotype has ten or more counts. This chain joins TRBV11-2 and TRBJ2-2; D gene ambiguous. Germline V gene sequence: CDR1 SGHAT, CDR2 FQNNGV. Trimming took off 3 bases at V and 7 bases at J, with 6 bases between the two ends. The CDR3 spans 12 residues. The CDR3 coding sequence is TGTGCCAGCAGCTTGGGTTTCGGGGAGCTGTTTTTT. Its protein is CASSLGFGELFF.

At least ten counts were recorded for this clonotype. The V gene is TRBV5-4, the J gene TRBJ2-3, with TRBD2 identical over 9 bases. Trimming at V came to 4 bases and at J to 6 bases, leaving 9 bases not matched to a gene. CDR3 length: 15 residues. Germline V gene sequence: CDR1 SGHNT, CDR2 YYREEE (reference sequence). The CDR3 bases are TGTGCCAGCAGCCAAACTAGCGGGTCGGGTGATACGCAGTATTTT. This sequence encodes CASSQTSGSGDTQYF. The complete variable domain, with remaining parts taken from reference TRBV5-4 and TRBJ2-3, reads ETGVTQSPTHLIKTRGQQVTLRCSSQSGHNTVSWYQQALGQGPQFIFQYYREEENGRGNFPPRFSGLQFPNYSSELNVNALELDDSALYLCASSQTSGSGDTQYFGPGTRLTVL.

This CDR3 reads CSVGDTAYEQYF. DNA of the CDR3: TGCAGCGTGGGGGACACCGCCTACGAGCAGTACTTC. V usage is TRBV29-1 and J usage is TRBJ2-7; a possible D gene is TRBD1 (6 bases). The CDR3 loop spans 12 amino acids. Germline CDR1 is SQVTM and CDR2 is ANQGSEA. V lost 6 bases to trimming and J lost 2 bases, with 11 bases between them.

Points on this clonotype: A read error is possible here, since a much larger clone lies one base away. The V and J genes are TRBV5-1 and TRBJ2-3, with D perhaps TRBD1 (7 bases). The V gene's germline CDR1 is SGHRS and CDR2 YFSETQ. The CDR3 runs to 14 residues. CDR3 loop: CASSSRGDADAQYF. CDR3 nucleotides: TGTGCCAGCAGCAGCAGGGGGGACGCAGATGCGCAGTATTTT.

Ten or more counts support this clonotype. The chain has TRBV7-2 and TRBJ2-5; TRBD2 aligns across 9 bases. The trim removed 1 base at V and 5 bases at J, leaving 5 bases unmatched. The CDR3 totals 15 residues. The germline V gene has CDR1 SGHTA and CDR2 FQGNSA. The CDR3 coding sequence is TGTGCCAGCAGCTTAGTTGCGGGGGGGCCCGAGACCCAGTACTTC. Translation: CASSLVAGGPETQYF.

This clonotype was recorded a few times. V and J are TRBV6-2 or TRBV6-3 and TRBJ2-3; TRBD2 agrees at 12 bases. The CDR3 runs to 15 residues. The germline V gene has CDR1 MNHEY and CDR2 SVGEGT. J was trimmed by 6 bases and V by 5 bases; bases with no gene match: 6. The CDR3 sequence is CASSRLAGAWDTQYF. The CDR3 nucleotides are TGTGCCAGCAGTAGACTAGCGGGGGCCTGGGATACGCAGTATTTT.

This chain links TRBV28 with TRBJ2-1; 8 positions agree with TRBD1. The CDR3 length is 19 residues. V lost 1 base and J lost 4; bases outside the gene matches: 15. From germline, CDR1 is MDHEN and CDR2 SYDVKM. CDR3 region: CASSLLEPRTGYGYNEQFF. DNA of the CDR3: TGTGCCAGCAGTTTATTAGAGCCCCGGACAGGGTACGGTTACAATGAGCAGTTCTTC.

There are a few counts of this clonotype. This chain joins TRBV19 and TRBJ1-2; tentatively, D is TRBD1 (6 bases). With 5 bases removed from V and 7 bases from J, the gap between germline ends came to 17 bases. The CDR3 length is 14 residues. Germline assignment: CDR1 LNHDA and CDR2 SQIVND (reference sequence). The CDR3 region is CASSYARGLAGYTF. CDR3 nucleotides: TGTGCCAGTAGTTACGCCAGGGGTTTAGCTGGCTACACCTTC.

This clonotype appeared many times. The rearrangement uses TRBV27 and TRBJ2-7, with D possibly being TRBD1 (6 bases). This CDR3 is built from 16 residues. Trimming removed 8 bases at V and 3 bases at J, with 23 bases between. Germline V gives CDR1 MNHEY, CDR2 SMNVEV (reference sequence). Here the CDR3 DNA reads TGTGCCAGCCGCAAGTCAGGGGCCGAGAGGATCTACGAGCAGTACTTC. Translating gives CASRKSGAERIYEQYF.

Remarks on this clonotype: The DNA is left out, because the CDR3 cannot be placed on it with certainty; the CDR3 is given as TCRdb lists it. This chain links TRBV6-1 with TRBJ1-5; TRBD1 is the table's D call, not checked against the DNA. The CDR3 region is 15 residues in length, termini included. Per germline, CDR1 MNHNS and CDR2 SASEGT. The CDR3 spells CASSEFGPGGRPQHF.

The chain links TRBV28 to TRBJ1-4; D is ambiguous. CDR1 MDHEN and CDR2 SYDVKM come from the germline V gene. V was clipped by 5 bases and J by 8 bases, with 9 bases between them. The CDR3 runs to 12 residues. CDR3 residues: CASSTGREKLFF. The CDR3 DNA is TGTGCCAGCAGTACTGGCCGGGAAAAACTGTTTTTT.

This clonotype has at least ten counts. The chain employs TRBV11-2 and TRBJ2-5; D gene ambiguous. There are 14 residues in the CDR3. Germline values: CDR1 SGHAT, CDR2 FQNNGV. V shed 5 bases and J shed 1 base, with 11 bases lying between them. CDR3 DNA sequence: TGTGCCAGCAGCATCAGGACCAGCCAAGAGACCCAGTACTTC. Translating it yields CASSIRTSQETQYF.

This clonotype was observed many times. The CDR3, as DNA: TGCAGTGCTAGTGACCCGGGGGGGTACAATGAGCAGTTCTTC. Residues: CSASDPGGYNEQFF. This rearrangement joins TRBV20-1 to TRBJ2-1; TRBD2 matches at 8 bases. J lost 4 bases, V lost 3 bases, and 5 bases had no gene match. Germline values: CDR1 DFQATT, CDR2 SNEGSKA (reference sequence). The CDR3 covers 14 residues.

This clonotype was seen ten or more times. A junction end diverges from the germline sequence, so it may reflect a read error. The chain couples TRBV29-1 to TRBJ2-1; 11 positions match TRBD2. Germline V lookup: CDR1 SQVTM, CDR2 ANQGSEA. CDR3 size: 14 residues. The CDR3 DNA reads TGCAGCGTTAGACTAGCGGGATATTACAAGGAGCAGTTCTTC. This gives the protein CSVRLAGYYKEQFF.

The sample holds many counts of this clonotype. The V call is TRBV11-3, the J call TRBJ2-1; possibly TRBD1 for D (5 bases). The CDR3 is made up of 14 amino acids. Germline V gives CDR1 SGHNT, CDR2 YENEEA. Trimming left V 5 bases short and J 6 bases short, with 14 bases between. The CDR3 loop is CASSPFQGFNEQFF. CDR3 bases: TGTGCCAGCAGCCCATTTCAGGGATTCAATGAGCAGTTCTTC.

This clonotype was counted ten times or more. The genes are TRBV7-9 and TRBJ2-5; D possibly corresponds to TRBD1 (5 bases). Deletions cut 7 bases from V and 2 bases from J, with 11 bases between. Germline V gene data show CDR1 as SEHNR and CDR2 as FQNEAQ (reference sequence). There are 13 residues in the CDR3. The CDR3 nucleotides are TGTGCCAGCACTAAGGACAATCAAGAGACCCAGTACTTC. It translates to CASTKDNQETQYF.

This chain links TRBV19 with TRBJ1-5; no clear D gene. This CDR3 has 17 amino acids. Germline assignment: CDR1 LNHDA and CDR2 SQIVND (reference sequence). The V gene lost 6 bases and the J gene lost 0 bases, with 18 bases spanning the gap. CDR3: CASSWRFLDYSNQPQHF. CDR3 bases: TGTGCCAGTAGCTGGCGGTTTCTGGACTATAGCAATCAGCCCCAGCATTTT. Based on the CDR3 plus reference TRBV19 and TRBJ1-5, the full variable domain is DGGITQSPKYLFRKEGQNVTLSCEQNLNHDAMYWYRQDPGQGLRLIYYSQIVNDFQKGDIAEGYSVSREKKESFPLTVTSAQKNPTAFYLCASSWRFLDYSNQPQHFGDGTRLSIL.

The chain carries TRBV5-1 and TRBJ2-6; 9 nucleotides line up with TRBD1. The CDR3 runs 20 residues. Per germline, CDR1 SGHRS and CDR2 YFSETQ. J lost 4 bases, V lost 4 bases, and 18 bases had no gene match. CDR3 sequence (DNA): TGCGCCAGCAGCGGCCGCCCGGACAGGGGCCGCTTGTCGGGGGCCAACGTCCTGACTTTC. It codes for CASSGRPDRGRLSGANVLTF.

This clonotype was seen ten or more times. This rearrangement joins TRBV6-7 to TRBJ2-4; D is unresolved. TRBV6-7 is an ORF, with its function uncertain. The CDR3 extends over 11 amino acids. Trimming removed 3 bases at V and 11 bases at J, with 8 bases between. The CDR3 DNA reads TGTGCCAGCAGTTATCGCAGCTTTCAGTACTTC. Its translation is CASSYRSFQYF.